These 16 T cell receptor beta chains originate from one sample sequenced in a study of shared T cell receptors in the human thymus. Assay: immunoSEQ multiplex PCR; the TCRdb copy retains only in-frame clones and omits some. The sample lists roughly 410,000 clones; roughly 94% were seen once. Sequencing was performed on thymocytes. The receptors stem from a human donor.

This clone showed up just once. The chain combines TRBV28 with TRBJ2-7, with TRBD1 matching over 8 bases. Germline CDR1 and CDR2: MDHEN and SYDVKM. The CDR3 extends over 14 amino acids. Unmatched junction bases numbered 10, after V lost 7 bases and J lost 5 bases. CDR3 coding DNA: TGTGCCAGCACCTATATGGGGGACAGGCACGAGCAGTACTTC. The encoded protein is CASTYMGDRHEQYF.

The V and J genes are TRBV9 and TRBJ1-1; D might be TRBD1 (5 bases). Germline V CDR1 and CDR2: SGDLS, YYNGEE. The CDR3 totals 13 residues. V dropped 10 bases and J dropped 1 base, with 14 bases sitting between them. This CDR3 reads CAVPQGRNTEAFF. CDR3 nucleotide sequence: TGTGCCGTGCCTCAGGGTAGGAACACTGAAGCTTTCTTT.

V and J are TRBV28 and TRBJ1-1; 7 nucleotides match TRBD1. CDR1 and CDR2 (germline): MDHEN, SYDVKM. Trimming at V came to 2 bases and at J to 7 bases, leaving 10 bases not matched to a gene. The CDR3 has 15 residues. CDR3: CASSLPGTEYGEAFF. DNA for the CDR3: TGTGCCAGCAGTTTACCCGGGACAGAGTATGGTGAAGCTTTCTTT.

The sample holds one count of this clone. V gene TRBV5-1 combines with J gene TRBJ1-2, with D hard to call. Trimming took off 2 bases at V and 6 bases at J, with 8 bases between the two ends. This CDR3 has 12 residues. Germline CDR1 SGHRS, CDR2 YFSETQ. CDR3 region: CASSFPPDGYTF. CDR3 in DNA: TGCGCCAGCAGCTTCCCCCCGGATGGCTACACCTTC.

This clone appeared a single time. V usage is TRBV2 and J usage is TRBJ2-5; TRBD1 matches at 7 bases. Germline lookup yields CDR1 SNHLY and CDR2 FYNNEI. This CDR3 region has 15 residues. The ends lost 6 bases at V and 1 base at J; junction bases unmatched: 8. DNA of the CDR3: TGTGCCAGCAGGGCAAGACAGGGTCTCCAAGAGACCCAGTACTTC. This sequence encodes CASRARQGLQETQYF.

The count of this clone is one. The J gene is TRBJ2-3, the V gene TRBV28, with D possibly being TRBD2 (6 bases). V lost 2 bases, J lost 4 bases, and 13 bases lay in between. The CDR3 loop spans 15 amino acids. Per the germline V gene, CDR1 is MDHEN and CDR2 is SYDVKM. The CDR3 DNA is TGTGCCAGCAGTTTAGGTGCGGGGTGGGCAGATACGCAGTATTTT. Protein sequence: CASSLGAGWADTQYF. The whole variable domain, filled in from reference TRBV28 and TRBJ2-3, reads DVKVTQSSRYLVKRTGEKVFLECVQDMDHENMFWYRQDPGLGLRLIYFSYDVKMKEKGDIPEGYSVSREKKERFSLILESASTNQTSMYLCASSLGAGWADTQYFGPGTRLTVL.

In nucleotides, the CDR3 is TGTGCCAGCAGCTCGACCAGAAACACTGAAGCTTTCTTT. Translating gives CASSSTRNTEAFF. This sequence joins TRBV5-8 and TRBJ1-1; D unresolved. The CDR3 is 13 residues long. The V gene's germline CDR1 is SGHTS and CDR2 YDEGEE. Trimming removed 3 bases from V and 2 bases from J, with 8 bases in between.

The CDR3 is CASSLSEREKSYNEQFF. The CDR3 DNA reads as TGTGCCAGCAGTTTATCCGAGCGGGAGAAGTCCTACAATGAGCAGTTCTTC. The genes are TRBV28 and TRBJ2-1; TRBD2 agrees at 8 bases. The CDR3 contains 17 residues. Germline CDR1 reads MDHEN; CDR2 reads SYDVKM. With 1 base clipped from V and 1 base from J, the junction kept 6 bases outside the gene matches.

This rearrangement joins TRBV14 to TRBJ2-3; 14 nucleotides line up with TRBD2. The ends lost 3 bases at V and 3 bases at J; junction bases unmatched: 8. CDR3 length equals 18 residues. CDR1 is SGHDN and CDR2 is FVKESK in the germline V gene. The CDR3 is CASSQGTSGSKETDTQYF. CDR3 nucleotides: TGTGCCAGCAGCCAGGGGACTAGCGGGAGTAAGGAGACAGATACGCAGTATTTT.

The chain is built from TRBV27 and TRBJ1-2, with a tentative D call TRBD1 (5 bases). The CDR3 sequence is 17 residues long. V lost 3 bases, J lost 2 bases, and 19 bases lay in between. The germline V gene has CDR1 MNHEY and CDR2 SMNVEV (reference sequence). The DNA for the CDR3 is TGTGCCAGCAGTTTTCGGGGGGGGTGGACACGGAACTATGGCTACACCTTC. Translation gives CASSFRGGWTRNYGYTF.

The V gene is TRBV15, the J gene TRBJ1-1, with TRBD1 matching 8 bases. CDR3 length: 18 residues. Germline V gene data show CDR1 as LNHNV and CDR2 as YYDKDF (reference sequence). J gave up 3 bases and V 5 bases, and 17 bases lay outside the gene matches. The CDR3 DNA reads as TGTGCCACCAGCCCCGACCCCCTGGACAGGGCGTACTACACTGAAGCTTTCTTT. Amino acids: CATSPDPLDRAYYTEAFF.

The V gene is TRBV7-9, the J gene TRBJ1-3; the D gene is possibly TRBD1 (6 bases). Germline lookup yields CDR1 SEHNR and CDR2 FQNEAQ (reference sequence). The V end was cut by 4 bases, the J end by 0 bases, with 10 bases between. The CDR3 runs to 15 residues. CDR3 nucleotides: TGTGCCAGCAGCTCAACAGGGATCTCTGGAAACACCATATATTTT. As protein: CASSSTGISGNTIYF.

The rearrangement joins TRBV28 to TRBJ2-5, with 9 bases aligning to TRBD2. Germline V CDR1 and CDR2: MDHEN, SYDVKM. With V trimmed by 1 base and J by 5 bases, 8 bases remained unmatched. CDR3 length: 16 residues. The CDR3, as DNA: TGTGCCAGCAGTTTATCCCTCAGCGGGGGGAGGGAGACCCAGTACTTC. The encoded protein is CASSLSLSGGRETQYF.

The chain recombines TRBV4-1 with TRBJ2-5; 13 bases align to TRBD2. The CDR3 runs to 16 residues. The V gene end was trimmed by 4 bases and the J gene end by 5 bases; junction bases not matched to a gene: 7. Germline V gene sequence: CDR1 MGHRA, CDR2 YSYEKL. The CDR3 coding sequence is TGCGCCAGCAGCCCACTTGGACTAGCGGGAGACGAGACCCAGTACTTC. Its translation is CASSPLGLAGDETQYF.

The chain recombines TRBV7-6 with TRBJ2-1; 12 bases line up with TRBD2. CDR1 and CDR2 (germline): SGHVS, FNYEAQ. The CDR3 extends over 16 amino acids. J lost 6 bases, V lost 7 bases, and 10 bases had no gene match. In DNA form, the CDR3 reads TGTGCCAGCAACTCCTGGACTAGCGGGATGGGCAATGAGCAGTTCTTC. This sequence encodes CASNSWTSGMGNEQFF.

V usage is TRBV27 and J usage is TRBJ1-1; D remains unclear. Looked up from germline, CDR1 is MNHEY and CDR2 is SMNVEV (reference sequence). The ends were cut back, 2 bases at V and 0 bases at J, with 7 bases in the middle. The length of the CDR3 is 14 residues. The CDR3 bases are TGTGCCAGCAGTTTACGGCAGGTGAACACTGAAGCTTTCTTT. Its protein is CASSLRQVNTEAFF.